A single sample is the source of the 28 T cell receptor beta chains below, sequenced in a study of Graves' ophthalmopathy and Graves' hyperthyroidism. The study amplified TCR beta CDR3 regions using RNA transcripts. The workflow started with a first-round RT-PCR run with HTBI primers and then moved on to a second-round multiplex PCR. From the multiplex PCR reads, TCRdb called clonotypes with MiXCR, one entry per CDR3 protein. The sample has about 740,000 distinct CDR3 sequences, 40% seen once. Sequencing was performed on peripheral blood. These TCRs come from an adult man with Graves' ophthalmopathy.

The chain recombines TRBV6-1 with TRBJ1-6; 10 nucleotides line up with TRBD1. The CDR3 is made up of 16 amino acids. The J segment lost 4 bases and the V segment lost 3 bases, leaving 3 bases of the junction unmatched. Germline V gene lookup returns CDR1 MNHNS and CDR2 SASEGT. CDR3 nucleotide sequence: TGTGCCAGCAGTGAGGGACAGGGGATTTATAATTCACCCCTCCACTTT. Translating gives CASSEGQGIYNSPLHF.

This clonotype appeared a few times. This chain connects TRBV20-1 to TRBJ2-5; 9 bases match TRBD2. V trimming: 3 bases; J trimming: 4 bases; junction bases outside the gene matches: 12. This CDR3 is 16 amino acids long. Looked up from germline, CDR1 is DFQATT and CDR2 is SNEGSKA (reference sequence). In DNA form, the CDR3 reads TGCAGTGCTAGTAGGGCTAGCGGGATGATAGGAGAGACCCAGTACTTC. Its protein is CSASRASGMIGETQYF.

For this clonotype: One junction end does not reproduce the germline sequence, and a read error may be involved. The chain has TRBV10-3 and TRBJ2-7; TRBD2 agrees at 7 bases. From germline, CDR1 is ENHRY and CDR2 SYGVKD. CDR3 size: 14 residues. The CDR3 DNA is TGTGCCAGCAGTGCCGGACTAGGTCCCTACGAGCAGTACTTC. Translated, it gives CASSAGLGPYEQYF.

This chain uses TRBV20-1 with TRBJ1-1; 8 nucleotides align to TRBD1. The V and J ends lost 3 bases and 3 bases, in that order; junction bases with no gene match: 6. The CDR3 totals 14 residues. The germline CDR1 and CDR2 sequences are DFQATT and SNEGSKA (reference sequence). The CDR3 DNA reads as TGCAGTGCTAGGTCCGGACAGGGATACACTGAAGCTTTCTTT. Translated, it gives CSARSGQGYTEAFF.

The CDR3: CASSEQGDTEAFF. Here the CDR3 DNA reads TGCGCCAGCAGTGAGCAAGGGGACACTGAAGCTTTCTTT. This chain joins TRBV10-2 and TRBJ1-1, with a tentative D call TRBD1 (5 bases). Trimming removed 2 bases from V and 3 bases from J, with 7 bases in between. Germline CDR1 WSHSY, CDR2 SAAADI. The CDR3 has 13 amino acids.

This sequence joins TRBV6-6 and TRBJ2-5; weak D call: TRBD2 (6 bases). The CDR3 covers 13 residues. The V end lost 6 bases, the J end lost 7 bases, and 15 bases lay between the germline ends. Per the germline V gene, CDR1 is MNHNY and CDR2 is SVGAGI (reference sequence). The CDR3 bases are TGTGCCAGCAGCCCCGGCTCCGGGGGGACCCAGTACTTC. It is translated as CASSPGSGGTQYF.

About this clonotype itself: Possible read error: a much larger clone is one base away. The chain carries TRBV7-2 and TRBJ1-6; 10 nucleotides agree with TRBD1. Germline CDR1 is SGHTA and CDR2 is FQGNSA. J was trimmed by 10 bases and V by 5 bases; bases with no gene match: 8. This CDR3 region has 15 residues. CDR3 region: CASSRGTGAGSPLHF. As DNA, the CDR3 is TGTGCCAGCAGCCGAGGGACAGGGGCTGGCTCACCCCTCCACTTT.

This clonotype was seen a handful of times. The chain is built from TRBV12-3 or TRBV12-4 and TRBJ2-7, with 7 bases matching TRBD1. The V and J ends lost 3 bases and 7 bases, in that order; junction bases with no gene match: 12. The CDR3 has 15 amino acids. The CDR3 DNA is TGTGCCAGCAGTTTGGGTGGGGACAGCCAGAGGGAGCAGTACTTC. Translation: CASSLGGDSQREQYF.

This clonotype was detected ten times or more. V is TRBV10-3 and J is TRBJ1-5; the match to TRBD1 covers 8 bases. Unmatched junction bases numbered 9, after V lost 6 bases and J lost 5 bases. The germline V gene has CDR1 ENHRY and CDR2 SYGVKD. The CDR3 runs 15 residues. The CDR3 is CAIRADRGGDQPQHF. The CDR3, as DNA: TGTGCCATCAGGGCTGACAGGGGAGGGGATCAGCCCCAGCATTTT.

V gene TRBV29-1 combines with J gene TRBJ2-5, with 10 bases lining up with TRBD1. The V segment lost 5 bases and the J segment 4 bases; nucleotides outside the gene matches: 4. CDR1 SQVTM and CDR2 ANQGSEA come from the germline V gene. The CDR3 is 13 residues long. CDR3 DNA sequence: TGCAGCGTTCCCCGGGACAGGGGAGAGACCCAGTACTTC. This sequence encodes CSVPRDRGETQYF.

This clonotype showed up many times. The rearrangement uses TRBV20-1 and TRBJ2-7, with D maybe TRBD1 (6 bases). Trimming left V 7 bases short and J 7 bases short, with 14 bases between. The germline gives CDR1 DFQATT, CDR2 SNEGSKA (reference sequence). CDR3 length: 11 amino acids. CDR3 sequence (DNA): TGCAGTGGGGCAGGGGAGAGTGAGCAGTACTTC. Protein product: CSGAGESEQYF.

This clonotype was recorded at least ten times. The genes are TRBV29-1 and TRBJ2-7; D is ambiguous. Deletions cut 5 bases from V and 2 bases from J, with 7 bases between. This CDR3 spans 11 amino acids. Germline values: CDR1 SQVTM, CDR2 ANQGSEA. CDR3 protein: CSVNVAYEQYF. The CDR3 DNA is TGCAGCGTTAATGTTGCCTACGAGCAGTACTTC.

This clonotype was detected a few times. This chain joins TRBV29-1 and TRBJ1-2, with D perhaps TRBD1 (5 bases). V was cut by 4 bases and J by 2 bases, with 11 bases left in between. Germline V gene lookup returns CDR1 SQVTM and CDR2 ANQGSEA. The CDR3 totals 13 residues. CDR3 bases: TGCAGCGTTGGGGAGACAGACAACTATGGCTACACCTTC. Translation: CSVGETDNYGYTF.

CDR3 sequence (DNA): TGCAGTGCTAGTGGTGACAGGGTTTATGGCTACACCTTC. Amino acids: CSASGDRVYGYTF. The chain has TRBV20-1 and TRBJ1-2; TRBD1 aligns across 7 bases. Trimming removed 3 bases from V and 5 bases from J; junction bases left unmatched: 6. CDR1 is DFQATT and CDR2 is SNEGSKA in the germline V gene (reference sequence). The CDR3 has 13 amino acids.

The V call is TRBV7-9, the J call TRBJ2-3, with 10 bases aligning to TRBD2. The CDR3 is 14 residues long. The V segment lost 3 bases and the J segment 6 bases; nucleotides outside the gene matches: 3. Germline V gives CDR1 SEHNR, CDR2 FQNEAQ (reference sequence). The CDR3 sequence: CASSFTSGEDTQYF. The DNA for the CDR3 is TGTGCCAGCAGCTTCACTAGCGGGGAGGATACGCAGTATTTT.

This chain connects TRBV6-2 or TRBV6-3 to TRBJ2-7; 8 nucleotides match TRBD2. With V trimmed by 7 bases and J by 4 bases, 6 bases remained unmatched. The germline V gene has CDR1 MNHEY and CDR2 SVGEGT. The CDR3 consists of 13 residues. Here the CDR3 reads CASTRAGVYEQYF. The CDR3 DNA reads TGTGCCAGCACTCGAGCGGGAGTTTACGAGCAGTACTTC.

This clonotype showed up many times. For the CDR3, the DNA is TGTGCCAGCAGCCGGCCCGGGGGACCTTACGAGCAGTACTTC. Protein: CASSRPGGPYEQYF. The rearrangement joins TRBV7-2 to TRBJ2-7, with a weak D call TRBD2 (6 bases). Germline values: CDR1 SGHTA, CDR2 FQGNSA. The CDR3 covers 14 residues. Deletions cut 5 bases from V and 4 bases from J, with 15 bases between. Using reference TRBV7-2 and TRBJ2-7 for the parts outside the CDR3, the full variable domain is GAGVSQSPSNKVTEKGKDVELRCDPISGHTALYWYRQSLGQGLEFLIYFQGNSAPDKSGLPSDRFSAERTGGSVSTLTIQRTQQEDSAVYLCASSRPGGPYEQYFGPGTRLTVT.

This sequence joins TRBV15 and TRBJ2-7; TRBD2 aligns across 13 bases. V was pared by 3 bases and J by 1 base, with 6 bases of the junction left unmatched. This CDR3 contains 17 residues. The germline CDR1 and CDR2 sequences are LNHNV and YYDKDF (reference sequence). CDR3 nucleotides: TGTGCCACCAGCAGCCAGACTAGCGGGGGGCTTTCCTACGAGCAGTACTTC. Protein: CATSSQTSGGLSYEQYF.

This clonotype appeared many times. The chain couples TRBV7-9 to TRBJ1-4; no definite D call. The V gene's germline CDR1 is SEHNR and CDR2 FQNEAQ (reference sequence). There are 12 residues in the CDR3. Trimming removed 7 bases from V and 7 bases from J, with 10 bases in between. CDR3 DNA sequence: TGTGCCAGCACCATCATCGGTGAAAAACTGTTTTTT. Its protein product is CASTIIGEKLFF.

The chain combines TRBV20-1 with TRBJ1-4, with 7 bases identical to TRBD1. V dropped 2 bases and J dropped 4; count of bases not matched to a gene: 4. The CDR3 has 14 residues. Looked up from germline, CDR1 is DFQATT and CDR2 is SNEGSKA (reference sequence). CDR3 amino acids: CSARSTGNNEKLFF. As DNA, the CDR3 is TGCAGTGCTAGATCGACAGGGAATAATGAAAAACTGTTTTTT.

This clonotype was seen ten or more times. The V call is TRBV2, the J call TRBJ2-7, with 7 positions matching TRBD2. V lost 6 bases to trimming and J lost 3 bases; unmatched junction nucleotides: 8. Looked up from germline, CDR1 is SNHLY and CDR2 is FYNNEI. The CDR3 is made up of 14 amino acids. This CDR3 reads CASSGLVPNYEQYF. The DNA of the CDR3 is TGTGCCAGCAGCGGACTAGTGCCGAACTACGAGCAGTACTTC.

About this clonotype: No conserved phenylalanine or tryptophan is present at the end of the CDR3, so a read error is the likely explanation. The DNA is left out, because the CDR3 cannot be placed on it with certainty; the CDR3 is given as TCRdb lists it. V and J are TRBV7-3 and TRBJ2-6; the table's D gene call, TRBD1, was not cross checked with the DNA. CDR1 is SGHTA and CDR2 is FQGTGA in the germline V gene. The CDR3 is 11 amino acids long, termini counted. CDR3: CASSLTRGQGS.

In this sample, this clonotype turned up many times. V and J are TRBV7-2 and TRBJ1-6; TRBD1 matches 9 bases. J was trimmed by 8 bases and V by 8 bases; bases with no gene match: 13. The CDR3 sequence is 16 residues long. CDR1 and CDR2 (germline): SGHTA, FQGNSA. The CDR3 DNA is TGTGCCAGCGACCTTTCCGGGACAGGGTTTGATTCACCCCTCCACTTT. It is translated as CASDLSGTGFDSPLHF.

In this sample, this clonotype turned up a few times. A much larger clone lies a single base off, so this may be a read error. The rearrangement links TRBV6-6 to TRBJ1-5; TRBD1 is a possible D gene (6 bases). Looked up from germline, CDR1 is MNHNY and CDR2 is SVGAGI (reference sequence). V gave up 6 bases and J gave up 11 bases, with 17 bases separating them. The CDR3 totals 13 residues. The CDR3 region has the DNA TGTGCCAGCAGGTCAGGGGCCCGAGGGTCCCAGCATTTT. Translating gives CASRSGARGSQHF.

This clonotype was recorded many times. The CDR3 region is CAISGGEPRTYEQYF. CDR3 nucleotide sequence: TGTGCCATCAGTGGAGGGGAGCCACGTACCTACGAGCAGTACTTC. The rearrangement links TRBV10-3 to TRBJ2-7; D possibly uses TRBD1 or TRBD2 (5 bases each). This CDR3 comprises 15 residues. Deletions cut 4 bases from V and 2 bases from J, with 15 bases between. The germline gives CDR1 ENHRY, CDR2 SYGVKD.

In regard to this clonotype: One end of the junction is discordant with germline, which a read error may explain. This chain joins TRBV4-2 and TRBJ2-5; 7 bases agree with TRBD2. In germline, CDR1 is LGHNA, CDR2 YNFKEQ. The CDR3 has 15 residues. The CDR3 spells CASSQVSLAEEAQYF. Here the CDR3 DNA reads TGTGCCAGCAGCCAAGTATCGCTAGCGGAAGAGGCCCAGTACTTC.

Details on this clonotype: With a much larger clone just one base away, this may be a read error. The CDR3 here is CASQPLASGELLF. In DNA form, the CDR3 reads TGTGCCAGCCAACCTTTGGCATCCGGGGAGCTGCTTTTT. The chain uses TRBV9 and TRBJ2-2; TRBD2 is a possible D gene (5 bases). The germline V gene encodes CDR1 SGDLS and CDR2 YYNGEE. The CDR3 length is 13 residues. Using reference TRBV9 and TRBJ2-2 for the parts outside the CDR3, the full variable domain is DSGVTQTPKHLITATGQRVTLRCSPRSGDLSVYWYQQSLDQGLQFLIQYYNGEERAKGNILERFSAQQFPDLHSELNLSSLELGDSALYFCASQPLASGELLFGEGSRLTVL.

The chain recombines TRBV7-2 with TRBJ1-4, with TRBD1 as a possible D gene (5 bases). Germline CDR1 SGHTA, CDR2 FQGNSA. The V end was cut by 6 bases, the J end by 8 bases, with 19 bases between. CDR3 length: 15 amino acids. In DNA, the CDR3 is TGTGCCAGCAGGTCAGGCGGCGCGGGGGAAGAAAAACTGTTTTTT. It is translated as CASRSGGAGEEKLFF.